A selection of T cell receptor beta chains follows, all from one sample in a study of shared clonotypes between healthy human individuals. Measured with immunoSEQ multiplex PCR; TCRdb has only the in-frame clones, and not every one. The top ten hold about an eighth of the sample, which has roughly 480,000 clones, around 80% seen once. Sequencing was carried out using PBMCs. These receptors came from a woman between 40 and 50 years old in good health. Some clones in this sample may be carry-over from other donors' samples. CDR3s include the opening cysteine and the closing phenylalanine or tryptophan. The order of the fields is clone size, J gene, D gene, V gene, CDR3 protein, CDR3 DNA. D genes are given only for firm matches. The size entry is marked missing in some rows and otherwise reads once, few, many or a size class.

>-|TRBJ1-3|-|TRBV2
CASSGRRSGNTIYF
TGTGCCAGCAGCGGCAGGCGCTCTGGAAACACCATATATTTT
>once|TRBJ2-4|TRBD2|TRBV7-6
CASSLEEGLAIAKNIQYF
TGTGCCAGCAGCTTAGAGGAGGGACTAGCGATAGCCAAAAACATTCAGTACTTC
>-|TRBJ2-5|TRBD1|TRBV27
CASSLLGTGQWETQYF
TGTGCCAGCAGTTTATTAGGGACGGGACAGTGGGAGACCCAGTACTTC
>-|TRBJ2-7|-|TRBV28
CASAHLTGFHEQYF
TGTGCCAGCGCCCACCTTACAGGGTTCCACGAGCAGTACTTC
>-|TRBJ2-7|-|TRBV30
CAWSDRDEQYF
TGTGCCTGGAGTGACAGGGACGAGCAGTACTTC
>-|TRBJ1-2|TRBD1|TRBV7-6
CASSPGQGRGYTF
TGTGCCAGCAGCCCCGGACAGGGTCGCGGCTACACCTTC
>-|TRBJ2-7|-|TRBV5-6
CASSLDNSYEQYF
TGTGCCAGCAGCTTGGACAACTCCTACGAGCAGTACTTC
>-|TRBJ2-2|-|TRBV6-5
CASSPNTGVGGELFF
TGTGCCAGCAGCCCCAATACGGGGGTTGGCGGGGAGCTGTTTTTT
>-|TRBJ2-6|-|TRBV5-8
CASSLDLAGANVLTF
TGTGCCAGCAGCTTGGATTTGGCTGGGGCCAACGTCCTGACTTTC
>-|TRBJ2-3|TRBD2|TRBV10-3
CAISLAGAKSTDTQYF
TGTGCCATCAGCCTAGCGGGAGCTAAATCCACAGATACGCAGTATTTT
>-|TRBJ2-7|-|TRBV2
CATGRGNEQYF
TGTGCCACGGGGCGCGGGAACGAGCAGTACTTC
>-|TRBJ2-3|-|TRBV2
CASSDREDTQYF
TGTGCCAGCAGTGACAGGGAAGATACGCAGTATTTT
>few|TRBJ1-1|-|TRBV29-1
CSVVPQSNTEAFF
TGCAGCGTTGTGCCGCAGTCGAACACTGAAGCTTTCTTT
>-|TRBJ2-7|-|TRBV5-1
CASSLASGVLSYEQYF
TGCGCCAGCAGCTTGGCATCGGGTGTTCTGTCCTACGAGCAGTACTTC
>-|TRBJ1-1|TRBD1|TRBV9
CASSGPRDSTLNTEAFF
TGTGCCAGCAGCGGTCCCCGGGACAGCACCTTGAACACTGAAGCTTTCTTT
>-|TRBJ2-5|-|TRBV10-3
CAISESQGETQYF
TGTGCCATCAGTGAATCCCAGGGAGAGACCCAGTACTTC
>many|TRBJ1-4|TRBD1|TRBV2
CASNLGQGGEKLFF
TGTGCCAGCAACCTGGGACAGGGAGGCGAAAAACTGTTTTTT
>-|TRBJ2-7|TRBD2|TRBV7-8
CASSPRLAGGSYEQYF
TGTGCCAGCAGCCCTAGACTAGCGGGAGGCTCCTACGAGCAGTACTTC
>-|TRBJ2-1|-|TRBV30
CAWKDYDNEQFF
TGTGCCTGGAAGGACTACGACAATGAGCAGTTCTTC
>once|TRBJ1-1|TRBD1|TRBV18
CASSPGQGWTEAFF
TGTGCCAGCTCCCCGGGACAGGGGTGGACTGAAGCTTTCTTT
>once|TRBJ2-3|TRBD2|TRBV9
CASSVDGRAGTQYF
TGTGCCAGCAGCGTAGATGGGAGGGCAGGTACGCAGTATTTT
>-|TRBJ2-1|-|TRBV7-8
CASSFEVSYNEQFF
TGTGCCAGCAGCTTCGAGGTTTCCTACAATGAGCAGTTCTTC
>-|TRBJ1-1|-|TRBV18
CASSPQSAANTEAFF
TGTGCCAGCTCACCACAGTCGGCAGCTAACACTGAAGCTTTCTTT
>-|TRBJ1-5|TRBD1|TRBV27
CASSGTGGQPQHF
TGTGCCAGCAGCGGGACAGGGGGTCAGCCCCAGCATTTT
>-|TRBJ1-4|TRBD1|TRBV7-9
CASRSGGPTTNEKLFF
TGTGCCAGCAGATCAGGGGGCCCGACAACTAATGAAAAACTGTTTTTT
>once|TRBJ2-7|-|TRBV6-5
CASSRTSYEQYF
TGTGCCAGCTCCAGGACCTCCTACGAGCAGTACTTC
>-|TRBJ1-1|TRBD1|TRBV7-3
CASSPAGGPLNTEAFF
TGTGCCAGCAGCCCCGCAGGGGGCCCTCTGAACACTGAAGCTTTCTTT
>-|TRBJ1-2|TRBD1|TRBV5-1
CASSLAGTANYGYTF
TGCGCCAGCAGCTTAGCCGGGACAGCTAACTATGGCTACACCTTC
>-|TRBJ2-1|-|TRBV5-1
CASSTDDSYNEQFF
TGCGCCAGCAGCACGGATGACAGCTACAATGAGCAGTTCTTC
>-|TRBJ2-6|TRBD1|TRBV2
CASASRDRGLSGANVLTF
TGTGCCAGCGCCTCCCGGGACAGGGGTCTCTCTGGGGCCAACGTCCTGACTTTC
>-|TRBJ1-4|-|TRBV30
CAWSRNEKLFF
TGTGCCTGGAGCCGAAATGAAAAACTGTTTTTT
>many|TRBJ1-5|TRBD1|TRBV29-1
CSVADRFDQPQHF
TGCAGCGTTGCGGACAGGTTTGATCAGCCCCAGCATTTT
>-|TRBJ1-1|-|TRBV28
CASSRGSRTNTEAFF
TGTGCCTCGTCCAGGGGAAGCAGAACGAACACTGAAGCTTTCTTT
>-|TRBJ2-1|-|TRBV6-1
CASPRSAGGYNEQFF
TGTGCCAGCCCCCGTAGCGCTGGGGGTTACAATGAGCAGTTCTTC
>-|TRBJ2-7|TRBD2|TRBV6-1
CASSPQAGKGYEQYF
TGTGCCAGCAGTCCCCAAGCGGGAAAAGGCTACGAGCAGTACTTC
>-|TRBJ1-1|-|TRBV29-1
CSVGPQGSAEAFF
TGCAGCGTTGGGCCACAGGGCTCGGCTGAAGCTTTCTTT
>-|TRBJ1-4|-|TRBV4-2
CASTTPQGHATNEKLFF
TGTGCCAGCACCACGCCACAGGGACATGCAACTAATGAAAAACTGTTTTTT
>-|TRBJ2-5|TRBD2|TRBV18
CASSPGLAGGLETQYF
TGTGCCAGCTCACCTGGACTAGCGGGAGGGCTGGAGACCCAGTACTTC
>once|TRBJ2-5|-|TRBV4-1
CASSQEEVETQYF
TGCGCCAGCAGCCAAGAGGAGGTGGAGACCCAGTACTTC
>once|TRBJ1-1|TRBD1|TRBV5-1
CASSVDRGMNTEAFF
TGCGCCAGCAGCGTCGACAGGGGAATGAACACTGAAGCTTTCTTT
>once|TRBJ2-3|TRBD1|TRBV27
CASKGAPTPDTQYF
TGTGCCAGCAAGGGGGCGCCTACCCCAGATACGCAGTATTTT
>-|TRBJ2-5|-|TRBV7-9
CASSFATGRGTQYF
TGTGCCAGCAGCTTCGCAACGGGGAGAGGGACCCAGTACTTC
>few|TRBJ2-1|-|TRBV27
CASSSGLHNEQFF
TGTGCCAGCAGTTCTGGACTGCACAATGAGCAGTTCTTC
>-|TRBJ1-4|-|TRBV28
CASSFSGAATNEKLFF
TGTGCCAGCAGTTTCTCGGGGGCTGCAACTAATGAAAAACTGTTTTTT
>-|TRBJ1-4|-|TRBV30
CAWIGTSGEKLFF
TGTGCCTGGATAGGGACATCGGGTGAAAAACTGTTTTTT
>-|TRBJ2-3|-|TRBV27
CASRPHSTDTQYF
TGTGCCAGCAGGCCTCATAGCACAGATACGCAGTATTTT
>-|TRBJ1-2|TRBD1|TRBV6-5
CASTQTGSLYTF
TGTGCCAGCACCCAGACAGGGAGTCTCTACACCTTC
>-|TRBJ2-1|TRBD2|TRBV5-1
CASSLGLAGGYNEQFF
TGCGCCAGCAGCCTAGGACTAGCGGGAGGGTACAATGAGCAGTTCTTC
>-|TRBJ2-2|-|TRBV6-1
CASSEAAGELFF
TGTGCCAGCAGTGAAGCCGCTGGGGAGCTGTTTTTT
>-|TRBJ1-5|-|TRBV28
CASSPHAGSSNQPQHF
TGTGCCAGCAGTCCGCACGCAGGGTCTAGCAATCAGCCCCAGCATTTT
>-|TRBJ2-7|TRBD1|TRBV29-1
CSVFGQGASYEQYF
TGCAGCGTCTTCGGACAGGGGGCATCCTACGAGCAGTACTTC
>-|TRBJ2-7|-|TRBV6-1
CASSFGGSPYEQYF
TGTGCCAGCAGTTTTGGCGGGTCTCCCTACGAGCAGTACTTC